Listed below are T cell receptor beta chains from one sample, sequenced in a study of cytotoxic CD8 clonotypes in ibrutinib-treated CLL. This table comes from immunoSEQ multiplex PCR, and its TCRdb copy is limited to in-frame clones, with some not included. The sample has over 40,000 clones, less than 90% seen once; the top ten hold around 21%. The input for sequencing was PBMCs, taken after 24 months of ibrutinib treatment. The receptors were sampled from a human donor with chronic lymphocytic leukemia. The CDR3 runs from the conserved cysteine through the conserved F or W. The order of the fields is CDR3 length, V gene, J gene, CDR3 protein.

18	TRBV28	TRBJ2-2	CASSSHRGSGVFSGELFF
14	TRBV5-1	TRBJ2-2	CASSQSDLTGELFF
15	TRBV12-2	TRBJ1-4	CASRPKTGGEEKLFF
10	TRBV2	TRBJ2-5	CASSVETQYF
16	TRBV5-5	TRBJ2-1	CASSLGTGVVRNEQFF
15	TRBV27	TRBJ2-2	CASSFDGTNTGELFF
16	TRBV9	TRBJ1-5	CASSVGAGSGNQPQHF
14	TRBV28	TRBJ2-7	CASSLLAGGIEQYF
12	TRBV15	TRBJ1-1	CATSSYNSGAFF
13	TRBV6-5	TRBJ2-1	CASSYADETGKFF
14	TRBV27	TRBJ1-1	CASSPRGLNTEAFF
11	TRBV30	TRBJ2-3	CAWELGYTQYF
18	TRBV5-6	TRBJ1-4	CASSLGPGQGAFDEKLFF
14	TRBV4-3	TRBJ2-1	CASSQDRRTGRQFF
14	TRBV7-2	TRBJ2-7	CASSSRLAAYEQYF
16	TRBV7-8	TRBJ2-7	CASSLGVLAGGFEQYF
16	TRBV19	TRBJ1-2	CASRDSRTGKIYGYTF
16	TRBV5-1	TRBJ1-1	CASSLLPGQRNTEAFF
12	TRBV9	TRBJ1-2	CASSARGDGYTF
16	TRBV5-1	TRBJ2-7	CASAGTSGTHSYEQYF
13	TRBV18	TRBJ2-5	CASSPGDQETQYF
14	TRBV19	TRBJ2-1	CASSGSLRGNEQFF
13	TRBV4-1	TRBJ2-3	CASSQDSAGTQYF
15	TRBV28	TRBJ2-7	CASSKSWDRVYEQYF
14	TRBV7-8	TRBJ2-7	CASSLAETNYEQYF
14	TRBV6-5	TRBJ1-3	CASSYKSSGNTIYF
14	TRBV5-4	TRBJ2-5	CASSATSGQETQYF
18	TRBV5-1	TRBJ2-3	CASSLAGGAGGITDTQYF
14	TRBV5-1	TRBJ2-3	CASSLVAGTDTQYF
13	TRBV4-2	TRBJ1-4	CASSQGREEKLFF
13	TRBV7-3	TRBJ2-3	CASSRGDEDTQYF
19	TRBV9	TRBJ2-4	CASSADPASAQRAKNIQYF
16	TRBV29-1	TRBJ2-3	CSVGGLGQGTTDTQYF
17	TRBV7-8	TRBJ2-7	CASSSRADSGSGHEQYF
15	TRBV9	TRBJ2-2	CASSSTGTVTGELFF
14	TRBV2	TRBJ2-1	CASSGLAGKNEQFF